Listed below are T cell receptor beta chains from one sample, sequenced in a study of shared T cell receptors in the human thymus. Clones were read by immunoSEQ multiplex PCR, and TCRdb kept only the in-frame ones, dropping some. In the table there are hundreds of thousands of clones, around 93% of which are singletons. Sample: thymocytes. These receptors were taken from a human donor. Both conserved end residues are part of each CDR3. A D gene is named only where the DNA matches it firmly. Where a row states a size, it is once, few, many or the class of an expanded clone; other rows omit it.

TRBD1,TRBJ2-7,TRBV19,.,16,TGTGCCAGTAGTAGGCCCGACGGACAGGGAGTCTACGAGCAGTACTTC,CASSRPDGQGVYEQYF
.,TRBJ2-5,TRBV29-1,.,13,TGCAGCGTTGAAAAGTCCCTTCGGGAGACCCAGTACTTC,CSVEKSLRETQYF
.,TRBJ2-2,TRBV9,.,18,TGTGCCAGCAGCCAGACCCGCGGACAAGTCGGATTCACCGGGGAGCTGTTTTTT,CASSQTRGQVGFTGELFF
.,TRBJ1-2,TRBV14,.,14,TGTGCCAGCAGCCAAAGGGGGTCGGGCTATGGCTACACCTTC,CASSQRGSGYGYTF
TRBD2,TRBJ2-1,TRBV7-9,.,18,TGTGCCAGCAGCCCAGGAGGGTCTAGCGGGCTCCCTTACAATGAGCAGTTCTTC,CASSPGGSSGLPYNEQFF
.,TRBJ2-5,TRBV5-6,.,14,TGTGCCAGCAGCTTGTCCGGGGGCCTAGAGACCCAGTACTTC,CASSLSGGLETQYF
TRBD2,TRBJ2-1,TRBV6-6,.,13,TGTGCCAGCCGGACTAGTGTATTCGGTGAGCAGTTCTTC,CASRTSVFGEQFF
TRBD2,TRBJ2-3,TRBV14,.,14,TGTGCCAGCAAGAGCGGGAGGGCCGGAGATACGCAGTATTTT,CASKSGRAGDTQYF
.,TRBJ1-1,TRBV19,.,15,TGTGCCAGTAGTCCCCCGCGGGGGGCAAACACTGAAGCTTTCTTT,CASSPPRGANTEAFF
.,TRBJ2-7,TRBV28,once,11,TGTGCCAGCAGCAACCGCCACGAGCAGTACTTC,CASSNRHEQYF
.,TRBJ2-5,TRBV28,.,14,TGTGCCAGCAGTTCCCCGGCGAACCAAGAGACCCAGTACTTC,CASSSPANQETQYF
TRBD2,TRBJ2-5,TRBV7-2,.,17,TGTGCCAGCAGCTTAGTCGGTAGCGGGAGGCCTCTAGGGACCCAGTACTTC,CASSLVGSGRPLGTQYF
.,TRBJ2-3,TRBV28,.,14,TGTGCCAGCAGTTTCCCCCAAAGCACAGATACGCAGTATTTT,CASSFPQSTDTQYF
.,TRBJ1-4,TRBV4-3,.,14,TGCGCCAGCACCTATGGACGGGGGAATGAAAAACTGTTTTTT,CASTYGRGNEKLFF
.,TRBJ1-2,TRBV5-5,.,12,TGTGCCAGCAGGAGGACTCAGGGAGGCTACACCTTC,CASRRTQGGYTF
.,TRBJ1-4,TRBV30,.,14,TGTGCCTGGAGTGCGGACCTGCGTAATGAAAAACTGTTTTTT,CAWSADLRNEKLFF
TRBD2,TRBJ2-7,TRBV4-3,.,17,TGCGCCAGCAGCCGCCGGACTAGCGGGAGCCCGTCCTACGAGCAGTACTTC,CASSRRTSGSPSYEQYF
TRBD1,TRBJ1-2,TRBV7-9,.,14,TGTGCCAGTAAGGGACAGGGGGCCTCTCATGGCTACACCTTC,CASKGQGASHGYTF
TRBD2,TRBJ2-1,TRBV9,once,16,TGTGCCAGCAGCGTAGTTAGGCTAGCGGACTACAATGAGCAGTTCTTC,CASSVVRLADYNEQFF
TRBD1,TRBJ1-2,TRBV6-4,.,14,TGTGCCAGCAGTGACCGGACAGGGAGTAGGCGCTACACCTTC,CASSDRTGSRRYTF
.,TRBJ1-1,TRBV6-1,.,14,TGTGCCAGCAGTGAATTTAGGGGGAACACTGAAGCTTTCTTT,CASSEFRGNTEAFF
.,TRBJ2-7,TRBV10-2,.,16,TGCGCCAGCAGTGAATCCCGCCCCGTAAATGACCCCGAGCAGTACTTC,CASSESRPVNDPEQYF
TRBD2,TRBJ2-7,TRBV15,.,15,TGTGCCACCAGCGGTAGCGGGAGAAGGGCCTACGAGCAGTACTTC,CATSGSGRRAYEQYF
.,TRBJ2-5,TRBV11-2,.,16,TGTGCCAGCAGTTTCCGGGACACCTCGTTCCAAGAGACCCAGTACTTC,CASSFRDTSFQETQYF
.,TRBJ2-5,TRBV6-1,.,13,TGTGCCAGCAGTGAAGGGGTTCGGGAGACCCAGTACTTC,CASSEGVRETQYF
TRBD2,TRBJ2-1,TRBV19,.,18,TGTGCCAGCAGAACGCGACTAGCGGGAGACTGGGTGCACAATGAGCAGTTCTTC,CASRTRLAGDWVHNEQFF
TRBD1,TRBJ2-5,TRBV25-1,.,14,TGTGCCAGCGCCCCCCCCGGACAGGATCAGACCCAGTACTTC,CASAPPGQDQTQYF
TRBD2,TRBJ2-5,TRBV27,.,16,TGTGCCAGTATTCGGGGACTAGCGGGAGTCGGGGAGACCCAGTACTTC,CASIRGLAGVGETQYF
TRBD2,TRBJ2-3,TRBV28,.,17,TGTGCCAGCAGTTACCCGGAGCGGGGTCTCTGCACAGATACGCAGTATTTT,CASSYPERGLCTDTQYF
TRBD1,TRBJ1-3,TRBV4-1,.,17,TGCGCCAGCAGCCTCTCGGGACAGGCCACCTCTGGAAACACCATATATTTT,CASSLSGQATSGNTIYF
TRBD2,TRBJ2-2,TRBV2,.,15,TGTGCCAGCAGCCTGACTAGCGGGAGCACCGGGGAGCTGTTTTTT,CASSLTSGSTGELFF
.,TRBJ1-2,TRBV7-2,.,14,TGTGCCAGCAGCTTTCATCAGGGTTACGGAGGCTACACCTTC,CASSFHQGYGGYTF
.,TRBJ2-7,TRBV27,.,11,TGTGCCAGCAGTTATTACTACGAGCAGTACTTC,CASSYYYEQYF
.,TRBJ2-7,TRBV4-1,once,14,TGCGCCAGCAGCCAAGAGGGGGGATACTACGAGCAGTACTTC,CASSQEGGYYEQYF
.,TRBJ2-1,TRBV11-1,.,18,TGTGCCAGCAGCTTACCCTCAGCCAGCAATAGCTCCTACAATGAGCAGTTCTTC,CASSLPSASNSSYNEQFF
.,TRBJ2-2,TRBV11-2,.,15,TGTGCCAGCAGCTCGGGGACTGCCGGGACCGGGGAGCTGTTTTTT,CASSSGTAGTGELFF
.,TRBJ1-1,TRBV27,.,14,TGTGCCAGCAGTTTCAGACGGGTGAACACTGAAGCTTTCTTT,CASSFRRVNTEAFF
.,TRBJ2-1,TRBV7-9,.,16,TGTGCCAGCAGCTTAGAGTATCCGGGACAACACAATGAGCAGTTCTTC,CASSLEYPGQHNEQFF
.,TRBJ2-7,TRBV19,once,13,TGTGCCAGTAGTATCGTGGGGGCCTACGAGCAGTACTTC,CASSIVGAYEQYF
.,TRBJ2-5,TRBV28,.,14,TGTGCCAGCAGCCAGATACAGGTTCAAGAGACCCAGTACTTC,CASSQIQVQETQYF
.,TRBJ1-4,TRBV29-1,.,12,TGCAGCGTTGAAGATAGGAGGGAAAAACTGTTTTTT,CSVEDRREKLFF
TRBD2,TRBJ2-7,TRBV10-3,.,15,TGTGCCATCTGTTGGGGAGCGGGAGGGAAAAACGAGCAGTACTTC,CAICWGAGGKNEQYF
.,TRBJ2-5,TRBV28,.,16,TGTGCCAGCAGTTTATCTTCTAGGTGGACGGGGGAGACCCAGTACTTC,CASSLSSRWTGETQYF